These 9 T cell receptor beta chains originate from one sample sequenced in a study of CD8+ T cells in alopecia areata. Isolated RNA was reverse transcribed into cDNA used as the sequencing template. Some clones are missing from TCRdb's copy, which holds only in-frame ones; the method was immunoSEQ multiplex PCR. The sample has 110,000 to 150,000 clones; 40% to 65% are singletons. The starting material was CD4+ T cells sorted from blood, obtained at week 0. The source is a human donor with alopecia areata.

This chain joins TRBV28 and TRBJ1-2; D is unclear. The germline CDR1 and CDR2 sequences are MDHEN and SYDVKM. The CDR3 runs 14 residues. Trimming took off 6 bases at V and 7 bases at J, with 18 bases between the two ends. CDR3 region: CASSPPKALLGYTF. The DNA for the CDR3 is TGTGCCAGCAGCCCCCCGAAGGCATTACTTGGCTACACCTTC.

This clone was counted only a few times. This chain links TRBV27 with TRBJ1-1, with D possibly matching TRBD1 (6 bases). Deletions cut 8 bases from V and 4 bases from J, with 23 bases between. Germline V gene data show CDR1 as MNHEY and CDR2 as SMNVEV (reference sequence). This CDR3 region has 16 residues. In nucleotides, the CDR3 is TGTGCCAGCCGGAATCGGACAGCCCGTAGAGTCACTGAAGCTTTCTTT. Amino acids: CASRNRTARRVTEAFF.

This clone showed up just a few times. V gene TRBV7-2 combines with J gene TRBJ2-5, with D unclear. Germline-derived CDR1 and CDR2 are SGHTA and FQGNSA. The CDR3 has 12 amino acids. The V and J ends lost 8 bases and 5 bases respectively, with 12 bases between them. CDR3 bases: TGTGCCAGCTCTCGGCCCGGGGAGACCCAGTACTTC. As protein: CASSRPGETQYF.

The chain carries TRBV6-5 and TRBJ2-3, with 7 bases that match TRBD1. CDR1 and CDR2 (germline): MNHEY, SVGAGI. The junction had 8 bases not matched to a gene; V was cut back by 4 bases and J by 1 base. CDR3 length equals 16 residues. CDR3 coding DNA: TGTGCCAGCAGTTCGAAGGGACAGTTTGGCACAGATACGCAGTATTTT. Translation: CASSSKGQFGTDTQYF.

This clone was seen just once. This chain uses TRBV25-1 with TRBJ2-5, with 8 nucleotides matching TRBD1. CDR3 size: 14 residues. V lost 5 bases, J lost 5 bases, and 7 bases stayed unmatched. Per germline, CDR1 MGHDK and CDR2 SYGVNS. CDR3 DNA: TGTGCCAGCAGTTCGCGGACAGGGAGGGAGACCCAGTACTTC. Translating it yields CASSSRTGRETQYF. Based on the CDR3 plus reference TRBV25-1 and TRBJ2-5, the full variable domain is EADIYQTPRYLVIGTGKKITLECSQTMGHDKMYWYQQDPGMELHLIHYSYGVNSTEKGDLSSESTVSRIRTEHFPLTLESARPSHTSQYLCASSSRTGRETQYFGPGTRLLVL.

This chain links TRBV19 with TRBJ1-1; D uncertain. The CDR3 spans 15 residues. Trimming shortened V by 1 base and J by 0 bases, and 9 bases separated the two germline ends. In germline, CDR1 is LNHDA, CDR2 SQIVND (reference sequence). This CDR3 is CASSIGRRVNTEAFF. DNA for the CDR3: TGTGCCAGTAGTATAGGGCGACGGGTGAACACTGAAGCTTTCTTT.

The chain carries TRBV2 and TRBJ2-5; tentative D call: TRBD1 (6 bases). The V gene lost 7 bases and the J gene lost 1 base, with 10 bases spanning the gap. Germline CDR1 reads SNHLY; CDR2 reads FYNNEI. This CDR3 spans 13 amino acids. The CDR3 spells CASTNRAQETQYF. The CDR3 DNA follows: TGTGCCAGCACGAACAGGGCCCAAGAGACCCAGTACTTC.

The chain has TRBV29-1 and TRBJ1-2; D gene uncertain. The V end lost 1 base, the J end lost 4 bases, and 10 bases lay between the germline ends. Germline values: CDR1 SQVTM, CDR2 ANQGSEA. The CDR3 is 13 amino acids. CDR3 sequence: CSVEGMTGYGYTF. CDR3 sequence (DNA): TGCAGCGTTGAAGGTATGACGGGCTATGGCTACACCTTC.

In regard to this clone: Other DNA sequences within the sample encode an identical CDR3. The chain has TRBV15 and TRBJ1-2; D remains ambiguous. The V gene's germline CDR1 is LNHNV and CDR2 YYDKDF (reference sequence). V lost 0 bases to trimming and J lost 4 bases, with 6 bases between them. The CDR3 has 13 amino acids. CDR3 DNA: TGTGCCACCAGCAGAGATAGCAGCTATGGCTACACCTTC. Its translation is CATSRDSSYGYTF.